This T cell receptor (beta chain) was observed in a study of T cells after yellow fever vaccination. Many counts were recorded for this clonotype. Antigen unknown. Overall study results and limits: Overall, a small share of clonotypes was seen in both CD4 and CD8 compartments. Reappearance after the booster was observed for most primary-vaccination clones (96% CD4, roughly 90% CD8).

CDR1 and CDR2 (germline): SGHRS, YFSETQ. The CDR3 has 16 amino acids. With 0 bases removed from V and 0 bases from J, the gap between germline ends came to 10 bases. By 5'RACE template switching, TCR cDNA was produced, with a universal primer site and UMIs added in the process. TCRdb independently ran MiXCR on the 5' RACE reads; one entry per CDR3 protein. The data show some 120,000 distinct CDR3 sequences, 6% to 8% seen once. The TCR comes from a man between 18 and 29 years old who received the YFV17D yellow fever vaccine. The chain carries TRBV5-1 and TRBJ1-3; D gene unclear. The sample consisted of CD4+ T cells sorted from PBMCs, taken 9 to 11 days after the first yellow fever vaccination. As DNA, the CDR3 is TGCGCCAGCAGCTTGGTGGGTTTGGACTCTGGAAACACCATATATTTT. Its protein is CASSLVGLDSGNTIYF.